This TCR beta chain stems from a study of cytomegalovirus exposure and HLA in healthy donors. In the study overall: A prior study identified just under 120 million unique TCR beta sequences from about 179 million T cells.

On this clone: Its antigen remains unidentified.

The study's findings and limits: As was reported, the HLA-A and HLA-B alleles of most subjects were accurately predicted from TCR beta sequences. In a later analysis, TCR beta V- and J-gene trimming showed a link to a missense DCLRE1C variant.

Germline CDR1 WNHNN, CDR2 SYGVQD (reference sequence). The CDR3 consists of 15 residues. V was cut by 3 bases and J by 0 bases, with 12 bases left in between. The study sampled nominally healthy donors, though unrecorded immune exposures were likely. It was with 60 Vbeta and 13 Jbeta primers that the PCR ran. TCRdb keeps only in-frame clones here, not all; method: immunoSEQ multiplex PCR. Of approximately 150,000 clones in the sample, 65% to 70% were seen once. The sample was PBMCs. The V call is TRBV10-1, the J call TRBJ2-7, with D possibly TRBD1 on 5 matching bases. The TCR sequence derives from a man aged 25-40 years in good health and CMV-seropositive. This CDR3 is CASSDQGASSYEQYF. The DNA for the CDR3 is TGCGCCAGCAGTGACCAGGGCGCGAGCTCCTACGAGCAGTACTTC.